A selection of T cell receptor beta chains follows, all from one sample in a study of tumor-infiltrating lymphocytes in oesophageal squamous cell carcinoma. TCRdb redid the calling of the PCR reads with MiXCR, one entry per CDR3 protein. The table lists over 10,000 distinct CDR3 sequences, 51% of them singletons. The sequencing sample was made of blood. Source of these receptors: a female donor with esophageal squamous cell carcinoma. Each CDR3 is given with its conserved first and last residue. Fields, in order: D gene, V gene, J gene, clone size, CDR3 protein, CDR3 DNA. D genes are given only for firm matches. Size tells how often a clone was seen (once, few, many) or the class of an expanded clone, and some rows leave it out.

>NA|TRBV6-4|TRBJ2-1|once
CASRTARTHSTYNEQFF
TGTGCCAGCAGGACAGCCAGGACCCATAGTACCTACAATGAGCAGTTCTTC
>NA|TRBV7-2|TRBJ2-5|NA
CASSVQGQETQYF
TGTGCCAGCAGCGTTCAGGGTCAAGAGACCCAGTACTTC
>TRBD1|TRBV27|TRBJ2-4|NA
CASRDRVWPKNIQYF
TGTGCCAGCAGGGACAGGGTTTGGCCCAAAAACATTCAGTACTTC
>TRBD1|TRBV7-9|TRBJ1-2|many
CASSLDGTVYGYTF
TGTGCCAGCAGCTTAGACGGGACAGTGTATGGCTACACCTTC
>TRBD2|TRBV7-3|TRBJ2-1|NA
CASSLAGGSRGNEQFF
TGTGCCAGCAGCTTAGCGGGAGGGTCTCGGGGGAATGAGCAGTTCTTC
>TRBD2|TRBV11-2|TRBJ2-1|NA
CASSSGWGNEQFF
TGTGCCAGCAGTAGCGGGTGGGGCAATGAGCAGTTCTTC
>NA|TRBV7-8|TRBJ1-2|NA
CASSLALTGNYGYTF
TGTGCCAGCAGCTTAGCTCTTACAGGGAACTATGGCTACACCTTC
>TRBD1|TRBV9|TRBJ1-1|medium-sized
CASSSGQDTEAFF
TGTGCCAGCAGCTCAGGACAGGACACTGAAGCTTTCTTT
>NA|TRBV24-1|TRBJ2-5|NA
CATSDNGFQETQYF
TGTGCCACCAGTGATAATGGGTTCCAAGAGACCCAGTACTTC
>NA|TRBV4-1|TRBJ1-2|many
CASSLGQTPLRGYTF
TGCGCCAGCAGCCTCGGACAGACACCTCTCAGGGGCTACACCTTC
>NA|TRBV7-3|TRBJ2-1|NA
CASSLMGEGNEQFF
TGTGCCAGCAGCTTAATGGGAGAAGGGAATGAGCAGTTCTTC
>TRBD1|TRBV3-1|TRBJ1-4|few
CASPRTGSSGNEKLFF
TGTGCCAGTCCCAGGACAGGGAGTTCCGGTAATGAAAAACTGTTTTTT
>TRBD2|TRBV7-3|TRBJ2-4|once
CASSAVAGAIQYF
TGTGCCAGCAGCGCCGTCGCGGGAGCCATTCAGTACTTC
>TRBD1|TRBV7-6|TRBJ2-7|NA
CASSFGQGYEQYF
TGTGCCAGCAGCTTCGGACAGGGATACGAGCAGTACTTC
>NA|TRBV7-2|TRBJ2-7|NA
CASSLDSPPLYEQYF
TGTGCCAGCAGCTTAGACAGCCCACCACTATACGAGCAGTACTTC
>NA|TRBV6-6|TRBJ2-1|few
CASSYTAGTHSYNEQFF
TGTGCCAGCAGTTACACCGCCGGGACCCACTCCTACAATGAGCAGTTCTTC
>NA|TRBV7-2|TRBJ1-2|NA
CASTPRANYGYTF
TGTGCCAGCACCCCTCGTGCTAACTATGGCTACACCTTC
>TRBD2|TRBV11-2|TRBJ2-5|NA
CASSLRDSSGGAVLFF
TGTGCCAGCAGCTTAAGGGATTCTAGCGGGGGCGCCGTTTTGTTCTTC
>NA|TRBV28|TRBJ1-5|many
CASSLYRAVPGQPQHF
TGTGCCAGCAGTTTATACAGGGCTGTACCCGGTCAGCCCCAGCATTTT
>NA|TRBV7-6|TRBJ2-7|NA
CASSFNEGYYEQYF
TGTGCCAGCAGCTTCAACGAGGGATACTACGAGCAGTACTTC
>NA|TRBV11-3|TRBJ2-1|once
CASSPSAVVNEQFF
TGTGCCAGCAGCCCATCAGCCGTGGTAAATGAGCAGTTCTTC
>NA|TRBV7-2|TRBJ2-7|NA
CASSLNPIYEQYF
TGTGCCAGCAGCTTAAATCCGATTTACGAGCAGTACTTC
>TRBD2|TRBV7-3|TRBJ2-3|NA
CASSLSAGNTDTQYF
TGTGCCAGCAGCTTATCAGCGGGAAACACAGATACGCAGTATTTT
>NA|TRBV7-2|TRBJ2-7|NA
CASSFYATGKYNEQYF
TGTGCCAGCAGCTTCTACGCAACAGGGAAGTACAATGAGCAGTACTTC
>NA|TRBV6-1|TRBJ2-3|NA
CASRDSPATQYF
TGTGCCAGCAGGGACTCTCCAGCTACGCAGTATTTT
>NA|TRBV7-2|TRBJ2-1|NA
CASSLERTYPPYNEQFF
TGTGCCAGCAGCTTGGAAAGGACTTACCCGCCCTACAATGAGCAGTTCTTC
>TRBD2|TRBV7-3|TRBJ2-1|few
CASSFLAGGPLSSYNEQFF
TGTGCCAGCAGCTTCTTAGCGGGAGGGCCGTTGAGCTCCTACAATGAGCAGTTCTTC
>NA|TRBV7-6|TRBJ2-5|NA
CASSLARDSPLHF
TGTGCCAGCAGCTTAGCCCGGGATTCACCCCTCCACTTC
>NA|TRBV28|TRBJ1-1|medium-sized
CASSYGGAIPEAFF
TGTGCCAGCAGTTACGGGGGCGCAATCCCTGAAGCTTTCTTT
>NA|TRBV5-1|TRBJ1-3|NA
CASTRDPGGNTIYF
TGCGCCAGTACACGGGACCCCGGTGGAAACACCATATATTTT
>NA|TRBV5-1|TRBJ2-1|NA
CASNRDAAYNEQFF
TGCGCCAGTAACCGGGACGCGGCCTACAATGAGCAGTTCTTC
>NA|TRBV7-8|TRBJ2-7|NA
CASSLVGSISDTQYF
TGTGCCAGCAGCTTAGTTGGCTCTATTTCAGATACGCAGTACTTC
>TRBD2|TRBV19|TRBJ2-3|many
CASSIAAGGHTDTQYF
TGTGCCAGTAGTATAGCAGCGGGGGGACACACAGATACGCAGTATTTT